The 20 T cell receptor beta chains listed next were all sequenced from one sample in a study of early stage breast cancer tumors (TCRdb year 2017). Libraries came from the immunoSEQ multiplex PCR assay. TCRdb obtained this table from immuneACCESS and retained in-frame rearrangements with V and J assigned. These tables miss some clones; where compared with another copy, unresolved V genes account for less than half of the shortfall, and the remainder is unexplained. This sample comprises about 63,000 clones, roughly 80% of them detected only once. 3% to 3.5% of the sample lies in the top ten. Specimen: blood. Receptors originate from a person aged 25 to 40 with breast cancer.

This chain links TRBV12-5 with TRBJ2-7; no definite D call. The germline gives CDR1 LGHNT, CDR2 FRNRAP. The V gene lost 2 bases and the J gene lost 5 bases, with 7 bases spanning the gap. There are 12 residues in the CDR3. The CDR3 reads CASGLIRNEQYF. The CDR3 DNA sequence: TGTGCTAGTGGTTTGATTCGTAACGAGCAGTACTTC.

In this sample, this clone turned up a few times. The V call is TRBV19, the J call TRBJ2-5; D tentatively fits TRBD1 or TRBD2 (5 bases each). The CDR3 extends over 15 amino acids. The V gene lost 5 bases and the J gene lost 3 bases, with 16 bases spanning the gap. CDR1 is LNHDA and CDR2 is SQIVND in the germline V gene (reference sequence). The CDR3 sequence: CASSLTGTGKETQYF. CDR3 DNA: TGTGCCAGTAGTCTAACCGGGACGGGAAAAGAGACCCAGTACTTC.

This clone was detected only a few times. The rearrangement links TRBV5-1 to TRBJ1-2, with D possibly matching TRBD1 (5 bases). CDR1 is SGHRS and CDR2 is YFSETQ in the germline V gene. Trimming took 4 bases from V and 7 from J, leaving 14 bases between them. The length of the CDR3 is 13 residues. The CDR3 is CASSIGGMGGYTF. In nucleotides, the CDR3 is TGCGCCAGCAGCATCGGGGGAATGGGTGGCTACACCTTC.

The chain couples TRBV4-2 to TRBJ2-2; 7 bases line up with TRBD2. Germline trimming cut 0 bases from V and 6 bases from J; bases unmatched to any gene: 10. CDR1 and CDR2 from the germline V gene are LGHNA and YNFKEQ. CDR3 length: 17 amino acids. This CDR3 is CASSQDLVGGLAGELFF. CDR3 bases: TGTGCCAGCAGCCAAGATTTGGTGGGAGGGCTCGCCGGGGAGCTGTTTTTT.

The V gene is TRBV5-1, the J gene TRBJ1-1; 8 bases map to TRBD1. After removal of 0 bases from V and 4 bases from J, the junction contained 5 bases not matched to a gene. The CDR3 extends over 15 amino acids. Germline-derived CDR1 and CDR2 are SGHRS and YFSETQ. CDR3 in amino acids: CASSLDRGSITEAFF. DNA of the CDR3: TGCGCCAGCAGCTTGGACAGGGGGAGTATCACTGAAGCTTTCTTT.

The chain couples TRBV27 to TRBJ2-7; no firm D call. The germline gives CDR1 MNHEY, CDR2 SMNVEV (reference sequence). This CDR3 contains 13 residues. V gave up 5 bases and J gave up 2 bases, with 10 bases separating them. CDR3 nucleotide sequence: TGTGCCAGCAGTCTTGGACGGACCTACGAGCAGTACTTC. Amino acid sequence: CASSLGRTYEQYF.

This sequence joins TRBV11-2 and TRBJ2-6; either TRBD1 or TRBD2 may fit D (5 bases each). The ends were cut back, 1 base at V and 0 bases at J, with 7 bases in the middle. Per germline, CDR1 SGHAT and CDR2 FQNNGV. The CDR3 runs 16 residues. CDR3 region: CASSLARGSGANVLTF. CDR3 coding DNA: TGTGCCAGCAGCTTAGCGAGGGGCTCTGGGGCCAACGTCCTGACTTTC. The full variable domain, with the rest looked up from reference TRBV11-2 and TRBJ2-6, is EAGVAQSPRYKIIEKRQSVAFWCNPISGHATLYWYQQILGQGPKLLIQFQNNGVVDDSQLPKDRFSAERLKGVDSTLKIQPAKLEDSAVYLCASSLARGSGANVLTFGAGSRLTVL.

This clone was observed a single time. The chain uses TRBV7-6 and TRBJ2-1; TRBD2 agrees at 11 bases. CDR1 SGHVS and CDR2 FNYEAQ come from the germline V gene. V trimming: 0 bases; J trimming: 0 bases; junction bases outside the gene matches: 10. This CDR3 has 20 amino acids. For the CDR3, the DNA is TGTGCCAGCAGCTTAGCTCTTCCTAGCGGGAGGAGGAGCTCCTACAATGAGCAGTTCTTC. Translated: CASSLALPSGRRSSYNEQFF.

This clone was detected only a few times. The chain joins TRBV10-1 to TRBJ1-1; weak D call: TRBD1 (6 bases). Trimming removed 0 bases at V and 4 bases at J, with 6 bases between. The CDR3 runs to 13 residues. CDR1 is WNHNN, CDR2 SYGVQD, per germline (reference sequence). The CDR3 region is CASSESRGTEAFF. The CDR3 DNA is TGCGCCAGCAGTGAGTCCAGGGGCACTGAAGCTTTCTTT.

The CDR3 loop is CAWSHRETQYF. CDR3 bases: TGTGCCTGGAGCCACCGGGAGACCCAGTACTTC. The J gene is TRBJ2-5, the V gene TRBV30; D gene unclear. The CDR3 sequence is 11 residues long. V gave up 3 bases and J gave up 5 bases, with 7 bases separating them. Germline V gives CDR1 GTSNPN, CDR2 SVGIG (reference sequence).

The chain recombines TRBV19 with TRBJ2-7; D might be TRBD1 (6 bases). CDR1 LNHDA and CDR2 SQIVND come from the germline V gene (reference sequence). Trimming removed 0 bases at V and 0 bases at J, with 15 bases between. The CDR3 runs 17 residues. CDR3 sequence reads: CASSIDPTGTSSYEQYF. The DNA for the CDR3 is TGTGCCAGTAGTATAGACCCCACCGGGACATCCTCCTACGAGCAGTACTTC.

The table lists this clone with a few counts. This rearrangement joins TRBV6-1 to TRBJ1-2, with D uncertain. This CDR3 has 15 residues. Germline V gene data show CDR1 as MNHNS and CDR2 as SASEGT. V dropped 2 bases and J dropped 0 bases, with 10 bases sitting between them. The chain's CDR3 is CASSEWAGANYGYTF. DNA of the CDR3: TGTGCCAGCAGTGAATGGGCAGGCGCTAACTATGGCTACACCTTC.

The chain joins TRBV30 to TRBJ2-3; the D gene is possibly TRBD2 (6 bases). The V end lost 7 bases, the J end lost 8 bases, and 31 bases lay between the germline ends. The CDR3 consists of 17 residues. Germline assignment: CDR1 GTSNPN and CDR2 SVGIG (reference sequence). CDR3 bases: TGTGCCTTAGGGTTGGGGGTGGGGACTCAGAACCCTCGTACGCAGTATTTT. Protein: CALGLGVGTQNPRTQYF.

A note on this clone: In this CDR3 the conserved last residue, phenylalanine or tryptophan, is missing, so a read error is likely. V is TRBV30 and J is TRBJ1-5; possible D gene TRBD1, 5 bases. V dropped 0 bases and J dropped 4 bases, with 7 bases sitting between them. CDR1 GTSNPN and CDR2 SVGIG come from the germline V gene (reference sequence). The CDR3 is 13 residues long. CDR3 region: CAWSVRGNQPQHL. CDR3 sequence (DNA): TGTGCCTGGAGTGTTAGGGGTAATCAGCCCCAGCATCTT.

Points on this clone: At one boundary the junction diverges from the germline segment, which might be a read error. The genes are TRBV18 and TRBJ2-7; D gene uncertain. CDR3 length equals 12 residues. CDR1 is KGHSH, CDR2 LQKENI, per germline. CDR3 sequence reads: CASAPDSYEQYF. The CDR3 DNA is TGTGCCAGCGCACCTGACTCCTACGAGCAGTACTTC.

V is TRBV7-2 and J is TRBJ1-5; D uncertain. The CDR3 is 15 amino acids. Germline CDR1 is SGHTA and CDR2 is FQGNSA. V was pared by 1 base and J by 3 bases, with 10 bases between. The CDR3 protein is CASSLGSSFNQPQHF. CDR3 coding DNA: TGTGCCAGCAGCTTAGGCAGTTCGTTCAATCAGCCCCAGCATTTT.

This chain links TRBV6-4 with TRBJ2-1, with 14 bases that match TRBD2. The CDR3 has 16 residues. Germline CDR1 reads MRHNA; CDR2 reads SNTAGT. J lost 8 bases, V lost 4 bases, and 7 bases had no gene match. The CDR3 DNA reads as TGTGCCAGCAGTGGTTTAGGGACTAGCGGGAGCGATGAGCAGTTCTTC. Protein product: CASSGLGTSGSDEQFF.

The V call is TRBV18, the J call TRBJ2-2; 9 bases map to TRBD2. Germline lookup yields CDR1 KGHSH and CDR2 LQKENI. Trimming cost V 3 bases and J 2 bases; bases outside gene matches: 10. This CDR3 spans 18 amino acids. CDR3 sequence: CASSPSASGTLNTGELFF. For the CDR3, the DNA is TGTGCCAGCTCACCTAGTGCTAGCGGGACCCTTAACACCGGGGAGCTGTTTTTT.

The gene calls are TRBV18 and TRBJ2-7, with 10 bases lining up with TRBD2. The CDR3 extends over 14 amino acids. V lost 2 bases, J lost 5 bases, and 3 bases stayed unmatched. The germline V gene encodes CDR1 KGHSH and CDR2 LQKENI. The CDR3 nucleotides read TGTGCCAGCTCACCAATCACTAGCGGGAACGAGCAGTACTTC. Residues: CASSPITSGNEQYF.

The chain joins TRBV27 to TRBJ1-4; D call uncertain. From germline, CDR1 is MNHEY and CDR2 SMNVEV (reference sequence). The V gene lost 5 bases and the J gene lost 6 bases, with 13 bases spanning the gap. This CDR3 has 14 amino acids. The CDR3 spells CASSRTYSYEKLFF. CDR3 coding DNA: TGTGCCAGCAGTCGGACTTACAGTTATGAAAAACTGTTTTTT.